This T cell receptor beta chain was found in a study of breast tumors, draining lymph nodes, adjacent tissues. One entry per CDR3 protein, called by TCRdb with MiXCR from the multiplex PCR reads. The sample lists 200,000 or so distinct CDR3 sequences, approximately 33% occurring once. Findings of the study overall: Tumor T cell lymph node origin was a supported hypothesis, not proven. Findings are consistent with lymph node origin and intratumoral expansion of most tumor T cells.

Germline CDR1 reads SGHDT; CDR2 reads YYEEEE. J gave up 5 bases and V 4 bases, and 9 bases lay outside the gene matches. The length of the CDR3 is 15 residues. Axillary draining lymph nodes of breast cancer patients supplied the node samples. In the case of this clonotype: Its antigen is unknown. Just one base apart from a much larger clone, this may be a read error.

The J gene is TRBJ2-1, the V gene TRBV5-6; TRBD2 matches 7 bases. The receptor was derived from a female donor with breast cancer. Some clones in this sample may be carry-over from other donors' samples. Sequencing was done on a sample of axillary lymph node tissue. CDR3 in amino acids: CASSLVGAGNNEQFF. In DNA form, the CDR3 reads TGTGCCAGCAGCCTAGTCGGAGCGGGGAACAATGAGCAGTTCTTC.